These 32 T cell receptor beta chains share one sample of origin, sequenced in a study of cytomegalovirus exposure and HLA in healthy donors. The primer mix had 60 Vbeta and 13 Jbeta primers. Data came from immunoSEQ multiplex PCR; TCRdb stores just in-frame clones and leaves some out. This table has about 130,000 clones, 81% appearing once. The sequenced sample consisted of PBMCs. Receptor source: a man aged 18-30 years in good health and CMV-seropositive.

In its sample, this clone was seen a few times. V usage is TRBV7-9 and J usage is TRBJ2-7; TRBD1 matches 8 bases. J was trimmed by 2 bases and V by 5 bases; bases with no gene match: 2. From germline, CDR1 is SEHNR and CDR2 FQNEAQ (reference sequence). The CDR3 spans 13 residues. The CDR3 sequence: CASSDRGTYEQYF. CDR3 nucleotide sequence: TGTGCCAGCAGCGACAGGGGAACCTACGAGCAGTACTTC.

The chain employs TRBV7-8 and TRBJ2-1; no firm D call. The V gene lost 0 bases and the J gene lost 10 bases, with 4 bases spanning the gap. The CDR3 runs 11 residues. Germline CDR1 reads SGHVS; CDR2 reads FQNEAQ. The CDR3 DNA is TGTGCCAGCAGCTTAGCGCAGGAGCAGTTCTTC. Amino acid sequence: CASSLAQEQFF. Looking up the rest from reference TRBV7-8 and TRBJ2-1 gives the full variable domain: GAGVSQSPRYKVAKRGQDVALRCDPISGHVSLFWYQQALGQGPEFLTYFQNEAQLDKSGLPSDRFFAERPEGSVSTLKIQRTQQEDSAVYLCASSLAQEQFFGPGTRLTVL.

The gene calls are TRBV6-1 and TRBJ2-5; 9 bases fit TRBD2. The J segment lost 4 bases and the V segment lost 2 bases, leaving 2 bases of the junction unmatched. CDR1 and CDR2 from the germline V gene are MNHNS and SASEGT. This CDR3 has 14 amino acids. The CDR3 here is CASSELGLAETQYF. Written as DNA, the CDR3 is TGTGCCAGCAGTGAATTGGGACTAGCAGAGACCCAGTACTTC.

V and J are TRBV27 and TRBJ2-3; D is ambiguous. V shed 5 bases and J shed 2 bases, with 11 bases lying between them. The CDR3 contains 14 residues. CDR1 is MNHEY, CDR2 SMNVEV, per germline (reference sequence). CDR3 amino acids: CASSDSATTDTQYF. Here the CDR3 DNA reads TGTGCCAGCAGTGACTCTGCTACCACAGATACGCAGTATTTT.

J is TRBJ1-2 and V is TRBV4-3; D ambiguous. CDR1 is LGHNA, CDR2 YSLEER, per germline. V was trimmed by 0 bases and J by 2 bases, leaving 13 bases between them. This CDR3 is built from 16 residues. The CDR3 reads CASSQERGRLNYGYTF. CDR3 bases: TGCGCCAGCAGCCAAGAACGGGGTCGCCTGAACTATGGCTACACCTTC.

This chain uses TRBV5-1 with TRBJ2-5; 7 nucleotides line up with TRBD1. The J call may be faulty, since TRBJ2-7 better matches the DNA end. CDR1 is SGHRS, CDR2 YFSETQ, per germline. The CDR3 spans 14 residues. The DNA for the CDR3 is TGCGCCAGCAGCTTGGCCGGGACAGAGTACGAGCAGTACTTC. This sequence encodes CASSLAGTEYEQYF.

The rearrangement links TRBV6-4 to TRBJ1-2; D not certain. Trimming pared 4 bases from V and 3 bases from J, leaving 12 bases between. Germline lookup yields CDR1 MRHNA and CDR2 SNTAGT. The CDR3 is 14 amino acids. The CDR3 bases are TGTGCCAGCAGTGCCGCGGCCGGCGACTATGGCTACACCTTC. Its protein is CASSAAAGDYGYTF.

The chain joins TRBV7-8 to TRBJ2-4; D unresolved. Between the trimmed V and J ends, which lost 5 bases and 0 bases, there was a span of 8 bases. From germline, CDR1 is SGHVS and CDR2 FQNEAQ. This CDR3 spans 14 amino acids. Here the CDR3 reads CASSIELAKNIQYF. CDR3 coding DNA: TGTGCCAGCAGCATCGAGTTAGCCAAAAACATTCAGTACTTC.

The J gene is TRBJ1-6, the V gene TRBV11-2; D is uncertain. This CDR3 spans 12 amino acids. Trimming pared 0 bases from V and 10 bases from J, leaving 4 bases between. Per the germline V gene, CDR1 is SGHAT and CDR2 is FQNNGV. The CDR3 DNA sequence: TGTGCCAGCAGCTTAGATGGCTCACCCCTCCACTTT. This sequence encodes CASSLDGSPLHF.

The chain combines TRBV11-2 with TRBJ1-1; no firm D call. This CDR3 region has 13 residues. The germline V gene encodes CDR1 SGHAT and CDR2 FQNNGV. Trimming pared 3 bases from V and 1 base from J, leaving 6 bases between. The CDR3 DNA sequence: TGTGCCAGCAGCTTTTCAGGGAACACTGAAGCTTTCTTT. It is translated as CASSFSGNTEAFF. Full variable domain (outside the CDR3, taken from reference TRBV11-2 and TRBJ1-1): EAGVAQSPRYKIIEKRQSVAFWCNPISGHATLYWYQQILGQGPKLLIQFQNNGVVDDSQLPKDRFSAERLKGVDSTLKIQPAKLEDSAVYLCASSFSGNTEAFFGQGTRLTVV.

The gene calls are TRBV7-2 and TRBJ2-5; D call uncertain. The germline V gene encodes CDR1 SGHTA and CDR2 FQGNSA. V was pared by 0 bases and J by 4 bases, with 9 bases between. This CDR3 comprises 14 residues. The CDR3 bases are TGTGCCAGCAGCTTAGCGTTGCCGGTAGAGACCCAGTACTTC. This translates into CASSLALPVETQYF.

V usage is TRBV4-3 and J usage is TRBJ2-5; 13 bases are shared with TRBD2. This CDR3 contains 15 residues. V shed 1 base, J shed 5 bases, and the junction held 1 base outside the gene matches. Per germline, CDR1 LGHNA and CDR2 YSLEER. In DNA, the CDR3 is TGCGCCAGCAGCCAAGGGACTAGCGGGGGTGAGACCCAGTACTTC. This gives the protein CASSQGTSGGETQYF.

This clone was seen more than once but under ten times. The chain carries TRBV5-5 and TRBJ1-2; D may be TRBD1 (5 bases). Trimming removed 2 bases from V and 2 bases from J, with 13 bases in between. The CDR3 runs to 15 residues. Germline assignment: CDR1 SGHKS and CDR2 YYEKEE (reference sequence). The CDR3 here is CASSFQGVLNYGYTF. The CDR3 DNA is TGTGCCAGCAGCTTTCAGGGTGTTCTAAACTATGGCTACACCTTC.

V usage is TRBV9 and J usage is TRBJ1-4; 7 nucleotides agree with TRBD1. The CDR3 has 16 residues. Germline V CDR1 and CDR2: SGDLS, YYNGEE. V lost 1 base and J lost 8; bases outside the gene matches: 11. The CDR3 here is CASSVLGQPDREKLFF. CDR3 coding DNA: TGTGCCAGCAGCGTATTGGGACAGCCAGATCGGGAAAAACTGTTTTTT.

This rearrangement joins TRBV28 to TRBJ1-5; D gene ambiguous. Per the germline V gene, CDR1 is MDHEN and CDR2 is SYDVKM. V was clipped by 6 bases and J by 7 bases, with 10 bases between them. The CDR3 is made up of 12 amino acids. As DNA, the CDR3 is TGTGCCAGCAGCCAGGATGGACAGCCCCAGCATTTT. Translated: CASSQDGQPQHF.

This sequence joins TRBV11-2 and TRBJ2-3; 11 positions agree with TRBD2. The germline V gene has CDR1 SGHAT and CDR2 FQNNGV. The CDR3 runs 16 residues. The trim removed 5 bases at V and 4 bases at J, leaving 8 bases unmatched. CDR3 protein: CASSALAGGGADTQYF. The CDR3 DNA is TGTGCCAGCAGCGCGTTAGCGGGAGGGGGCGCAGATACGCAGTATTTT.

The chain has TRBV30 and TRBJ2-1, with 8 bases lining up with TRBD1. The germline V gene encodes CDR1 GTSNPN and CDR2 SVGIG (reference sequence). The CDR3 is made up of 16 amino acids. Losses at the gene ends were 0 bases for V and 6 bases for J; bases not matched to a gene: 10. DNA for the CDR3: TGTGCCTGGAGTGTCGCGGCAGGGGGCGTGGGCAATGAGCAGTTCTTC. It is translated as CAWSVAAGGVGNEQFF.

V usage is TRBV7-9 and J usage is TRBJ2-2; a possible D gene is TRBD1 (7 bases). The CDR3 extends over 15 amino acids. V gave up 1 base and J gave up 6 bases, with 12 bases separating them. The germline CDR1 and CDR2 sequences are SEHNR and FQNEAQ (reference sequence). The CDR3 bases are TGTGCCAGCAGCTTAGTTCCCAGGGGGGCCGGGGAGCTGTTTTTT. Protein: CASSLVPRGAGELFF. The complete variable domain, with remaining parts taken from reference TRBV7-9 and TRBJ2-2, reads DTGVSQNPRHKITKRGQNVTFRCDPISEHNRLYWYRQTLGQGPEFLTYFQNEAQLEKSRLLSDRFSAERPKGSFSTLEIQRTEQGDSAMYLCASSLVPRGAGELFFGEGSRLTVL.

This clone is a singleton in its sample. CDR3 in amino acids: CASRLIAGTGETQYF. The CDR3 nucleotides read TGTGCCAGCAGGCTGATAGCGGGAACCGGCGAGACCCAGTACTTC. This chain uses TRBV6-5 with TRBJ2-5; 8 bases map to TRBD2. In germline, CDR1 is MNHEY, CDR2 SVGAGI. The CDR3 has 15 amino acids. The V segment lost 6 bases and the J segment 5 bases; nucleotides outside the gene matches: 11.

This clone was detected a few times. V and J are TRBV5-5 and TRBJ1-6, with 7 bases lining up with TRBD1. CDR3 length: 17 residues. V shed 4 bases, J shed 9 bases, and the junction held 16 bases outside the gene matches. Germline V gene data show CDR1 as SGHKS and CDR2 as YYEKEE (reference sequence). The DNA of the CDR3 is TGTGCCAGCAGCCCCCTGGGGCAGGGGGGCGGTGGTTCACCCCTCCACTTT. Residues: CASSPLGQGGGGSPLHF.

This clone was counted once. The chain recombines TRBV5-4 with TRBJ2-7, with D uncertain. The germline V gene has CDR1 SGHNT and CDR2 YYREEE (reference sequence). V was pared by 2 bases and J by 4 bases, with 16 bases between. This CDR3 has 15 residues. CDR3 DNA: TGTGCCAGCAGCTTTTCCGAGGCTATTGGGTACGAGCAGTACTTC. Protein product: CASSFSEAIGYEQYF.

The V call is TRBV9, the J call TRBJ1-1; 7 bases fit TRBD1. The trim removed 4 bases at V and 5 bases at J, leaving 11 bases unmatched. The CDR3 contains 15 residues. Germline CDR1 SGDLS, CDR2 YYNGEE. This CDR3 is CASSLRQGPGTEAFF. CDR3 in DNA: TGTGCCAGCAGCTTACGACAGGGCCCGGGAACTGAAGCTTTCTTT. Looking up the rest from reference TRBV9 and TRBJ1-1 gives the full variable domain: DSGVTQTPKHLITATGQRVTLRCSPRSGDLSVYWYQQSLDQGLQFLIQYYNGEERAKGNILERFSAQQFPDLHSELNLSSLELGDSALYFCASSLRQGPGTEAFFGQGTRLTVV.

Remarks on this clone: The germline gene is not matched at one end of the junction; a read error may be the cause. The rearrangement links TRBV7-9 to TRBJ2-7, with a tentative D call TRBD1 (6 bases). The CDR3 has 12 residues. Germline V gene lookup returns CDR1 SEHNR and CDR2 FQNEAQ (reference sequence). The CDR3 here is CSSSPGQNEQYF. CDR3 bases: TGTTCCAGCAGCCCCGGACAGAACGAGCAGTACTTC.

The V gene is TRBV7-9, the J gene TRBJ2-4; possible D gene TRBD1, 6 bases. This CDR3 is 11 amino acids long. V gave up 2 bases and J gave up 13 bases, with 9 bases separating them. Per germline, CDR1 SEHNR and CDR2 FQNEAQ (reference sequence). For the CDR3, the DNA is TGTGCCAGCAGCTTAACAGGGCCCCAGTACTTC. Encoded protein: CASSLTGPQYF.

The V and J genes are TRBV7-6 and TRBJ2-3, with 8 bases identical to TRBD1. The CDR3 length is 15 residues. After removal of 5 bases from V and 4 bases from J, the junction contained 8 bases not matched to a gene. Germline loops: CDR1 SGHVS, CDR2 FNYEAQ. The CDR3 loop reads CASSPTQGAADTQYF. In DNA, the CDR3 is TGTGCCAGCAGCCCAACTCAGGGGGCCGCAGATACGCAGTATTTT.

In DNA, the CDR3 is TGTGCCAGCAGCTTGGGCCGGGATCAGCCCCAGCATTTT. Amino acids: CASSLGRDQPQHF. J is TRBJ1-5 and V is TRBV5-4; D remains unclear. The CDR3 length is 13 residues. Germline CDR1 is SGHNT and CDR2 is YYREEE (reference sequence). V was pared by 0 bases and J by 5 bases, with 6 bases between.

The chain couples TRBV6-6 to TRBJ2-7, with TRBD2 as a possible D gene (6 bases). Per germline, CDR1 MNHNY and CDR2 SVGAGI (reference sequence). CDR3 length: 11 residues. V lost 8 bases and J lost 5, with 10 bases in between. CDR3: CASGGGHEQYF. Written as DNA, the CDR3 is TGTGCCAGCGGGGGAGGACACGAGCAGTACTTC.

This clone was seen a handful of times. This rearrangement joins TRBV5-6 to TRBJ2-7; D remains ambiguous. Germline V CDR1 and CDR2: SGHDT, YYEEEE. The V end was cut by 4 bases, the J end by 3 bases, with 14 bases between. This CDR3 has 14 amino acids. The DNA of the CDR3 is TGTGCCAGCAGCCCCATTAGTGAGAACTACGAGCAGTACTTC. Translated, it gives CASSPISENYEQYF.

The rearrangement joins TRBV6-6 to TRBJ2-3, with TRBD2 matching 10 bases. J lost 1 base, V lost 2 bases, and 3 bases had no gene match. Germline CDR1 and CDR2: MNHNY and SVGAGI (reference sequence). The CDR3 is 16 residues long. The CDR3 protein is CASSYRGTSGTDTQYF. For the CDR3, the DNA is TGTGCCAGCAGTTACCGGGGGACTAGCGGCACAGATACGCAGTATTTT.

The chain carries TRBV6-5 and TRBJ1-4; D perhaps matches TRBD1 (5 bases). CDR1 is MNHEY and CDR2 is SVGAGI in the germline V gene. Trimming cost V 4 bases and J 2 bases, with 11 bases left between them. The CDR3 consists of 15 residues. The CDR3, as DNA: TGTGCCAGCAGTTCCCTTAAGGGGACTAATGAAAAACTGTTTTTT. This encodes CASSSLKGTNEKLFF.

The chain joins TRBV19 to TRBJ2-2, with 8 positions matching TRBD1. The V gene's germline CDR1 is LNHDA and CDR2 SQIVND (reference sequence). Unmatched junction bases numbered 7, after V lost 7 bases and J lost 3 bases. This CDR3 comprises 15 residues. The CDR3: CASNQGASDTGELFF. In DNA, the CDR3 is TGTGCCAGTAATCAGGGGGCGAGTGACACCGGGGAGCTGTTTTTT. Full variable domain (rest looked up from reference TRBV19 and TRBJ2-2): DGGITQSPKYLFRKEGQNVTLSCEQNLNHDAMYWYRQDPGQGLRLIYYSQIVNDFQKGDIAEGYSVSREKKESFPLTVTSAQKNPTAFYLCASNQGASDTGELFFGEGSRLTVL.

The rearrangement joins TRBV2 to TRBJ2-7, with 9 bases aligning to TRBD2. The germline V gene encodes CDR1 SNHLY and CDR2 FYNNEI. The CDR3 is made up of 15 amino acids. The J segment lost 3 bases and the V segment lost 2 bases, leaving 5 bases of the junction unmatched. The CDR3 DNA reads TGTGCCAGCAGTGAACGGGCTAGCGGGAACTACGAGCAGTACTTC. Translation: CASSERASGNYEQYF. The variable domain in full, with the rest retrieved from reference TRBV2 and TRBJ2-7, is EPEVTQTPSHQVTQMGQEVILRCVPISNHLYFYWYRQILGQKVEFLVSFYNNEISEKSEIFDDQFSVERPDGSNFTLKIRSTKLEDSAMYFCASSERASGNYEQYFGPGTRLTVT.